A selection of T cell receptor beta chains follows, all from one sample in a study of cytotoxic CD8 clonotypes in ibrutinib-treated CLL. The protocol was immunoSEQ multiplex PCR, while the TCRdb copy is restricted to in-frame clones and leaves out a portion. The sample lists approximately 190,000 clones; just under 80% were seen once. Sequencing was performed on PBMCs, taken after 12 months of ibrutinib treatment. The receptors here all came from a human donor with chronic lymphocytic leukemia. The CDR3 runs from the conserved cysteine through the conserved F or W. Each record gives: CDR3 DNA, CDR3 protein, V gene, clone size, J gene, D gene. D genes are given only for firm matches. The size of a clone is reported for some rows only, either as once, few or many, or as a class for expanded clones.

TGTGCCAGCAGCGTCTCGACAGGGGCAGGAAACACCATATATTTT CASSVSTGAGNTIYF TRBV9 . TRBJ1-3 TRBD1
TGTGCCAGCTCACCCGGCTCAGCCCCGGGAAGGAACACCGGGGAGCTGTTTTTT CASSPGSAPGRNTGELFF TRBV18 . TRBJ2-2 .
TGTGCCAGCAGCCCCTTTTCCTCCCTAGCGGGACCATACAATGAGCAGTTCTTC CASSPFSSLAGPYNEQFF TRBV7-9 . TRBJ2-1 TRBD2
TGTGCCAGCAGTACACAAGGCTATGGCTACACCTTC CASSTQGYGYTF TRBV25-1 . TRBJ1-2 .
TGTGCCAGCTCACCGGGCGGGAGGCCCTACGAGCAGTACTTC CASSPGGRPYEQYF TRBV18 . TRBJ2-7 TRBD2
TGCGCCAGCAGCCCCTCGGACAGCTACTACGAGCAGTACTTC CASSPSDSYYEQYF TRBV5-1 . TRBJ2-7 .
TGTGCCAGCAGCCGACTGATAGCGGGCCTCGGTGAGCAGTACTTC CASSRLIAGLGEQYF TRBV27 . TRBJ2-7 TRBD2
TGTGCCAGCAGCCCTTGGGTGGGGGGCAAAAACATTCAGTACTTC CASSPWVGGKNIQYF TRBV5-5 . TRBJ2-4 .
TGTGCCAGCAGCCCAGGACAGTCCTACGAGCAGTACTTC CASSPGQSYEQYF TRBV13 . TRBJ2-7 .
TGTGCCAGCAGCCCCGGGACTCACTCCACCGAGCAGTACTTC CASSPGTHSTEQYF TRBV6-4 . TRBJ2-7 .
TGTGCCGGAAGCGCGGAGGGCAATCAGCCCCAGCATTTT CAGSAEGNQPQHF TRBV30 . TRBJ1-5 .
TGTGCCAGCAGCGCCTCGGGACTATACTCCTACGAGCAGTACTTC CASSASGLYSYEQYF TRBV7-9 . TRBJ2-7 TRBD2
TGTGCCAGCACTAACGAGCACAAAAGCTACGAGCAGTACTTC CASTNEHKSYEQYF TRBV7-8 . TRBJ2-7 .
TGTGCCAGCAGCTCCGGGACTCTGGGGGGGACCCAGTACTTC CASSSGTLGGTQYF TRBV11-2 few TRBJ2-5 .
TGTGCCAGCAGCCCCCGAGTGGGGGGGGGTACAGATACGCAGTATTTT CASSPRVGGGTDTQYF TRBV11-3 . TRBJ2-3 TRBD2
TGCAGTGCTCGAGAAGGGGGGGGCTACACCTTC CSAREGGGYTF TRBV20-1 . TRBJ1-2 .
TGTGCTAGTGGTTGGGAGCCTTTGGCTGGCTACACCTTC CASGWEPLAGYTF TRBV12-5 . TRBJ1-2 .
TGTGCCAGCAGTGTCGGACAGGGAGGCACTGAAGCTTTCTTT CASSVGQGGTEAFF TRBV6-1 . TRBJ1-1 TRBD1
TGTGCCAGCAGCCTGAGCGGTAGCACAGATACGCAGTATTTT CASSLSGSTDTQYF TRBV5-6 . TRBJ2-3 .
TGCGCCAGCAGCTTGGCCCAGACTAGCGGCTACAGGGAGCTGTTTTTT CASSLAQTSGYRELFF TRBV5-1 . TRBJ2-2 TRBD2
TGTGCCAGCAGTTTTCAGCCCGGGAACACTGAAGCTTTCTTT CASSFQPGNTEAFF TRBV27 . TRBJ1-1 .
TGCGCCAGCAGCCAAGAAGGTGCGGGTGTTTCCTACAATGAGCAGTTCTTC CASSQEGAGVSYNEQFF TRBV4-1 . TRBJ2-1 .
TGTGCCAGCTCACCGGGACAGGGGGTCTATGGCTACACCTTC CASSPGQGVYGYTF TRBV18 . TRBJ1-2 TRBD1
TGCGCCAGCAGCTTGAAGGGAGTGGTCCACGAGCAGTACTTC CASSLKGVVHEQYF TRBV5-1 . TRBJ2-7 .
TGTGCCAGCAAGCAGGGCACAGATACGCAGTATTTT CASKQGTDTQYF TRBV2 . TRBJ2-3 .
TGTGCCAGTACGGAGGACTGGGCCACTGAAGCTTTCTTT CASTEDWATEAFF TRBV6-1 few TRBJ1-1 .
TGTGCCAGCAGTGAATCAAGGGCTCAAGAGACCCAGTACTTC CASSESRAQETQYF TRBV6-1 . TRBJ2-5 .
TGTGCCAGCAGTTCCTTTGGGGTTGACCAAAACATTCAGTACTTC CASSSFGVDQNIQYF TRBV6-5 . TRBJ2-4 .
TGTGCCAGCAGCTTTGTCCTAGCGGGAGGGAGCACAGATACGCAGTATTTT CASSFVLAGGSTDTQYF TRBV7-8 . TRBJ2-3 TRBD2
TGTGCCAGCAAGGAGGAAGAGACCCAGTACTTC CASKEEETQYF TRBV2 few TRBJ2-5 .
TGTGCCAGCGGGGGGTTCCTGTCGGAGCAGTTCTTC CASGGFLSEQFF TRBV6-6 . TRBJ2-1 .
TGTGCCAGCAGCTCAACGACACAGTCCTACGAGCAGTACTTC CASSSTTQSYEQYF TRBV7-6 few TRBJ2-7 .
TGTGCCAGCAGTTATGGCAACCCCGGGACTCCTGGAGATACGCAGTATTTT CASSYGNPGTPGDTQYF TRBV27 . TRBJ2-3 .
TGCGCCAGCAGCCAGGGACTAGCGGGAGCACAGGGCAATGAGCAGTTCTTC CASSQGLAGAQGNEQFF TRBV4-1 . TRBJ2-1 TRBD2
TGTGCCAGCAGCTTGGGTGGTAGAGGTGCAGAGACCCAGTACTTC CASSLGGRGAETQYF TRBV5-4 . TRBJ2-5 .
TGTGCCTGGGCCCGTAGGGGGAACACCGGGGAGCTGTTTTTT CAWARRGNTGELFF TRBV30 . TRBJ2-2 .
TGTGCCAGCAGCTCGCCGGGCGGACGGCCTAACTATGGCTACACCTTC CASSSPGGRPNYGYTF TRBV28 . TRBJ1-2 .
TGTGCCAGCAGCCGTCCGGGACTAGTCAGCCGCACAGATACGCAGTATTTT CASSRPGLVSRTDTQYF TRBV5-6 . TRBJ2-3 TRBD2
TGTGCCAGCAGCCAAGATCAGCGGGGGAGGGGGGACTTCGGAAAACTGTTTTTT CASSQDQRGRGDFGKLFF TRBV4-2 . TRBJ1-4 .
TGTGCCAGCAGCGAGGGTCTCCACTACGAGCAGTACTTC CASSEGLHYEQYF TRBV9 . TRBJ2-7 .
TGTGCCAGTAGGGATCGGGGAGGGGCCGGAGATACGCAGTATTTT CASRDRGGAGDTQYF TRBV19 . TRBJ2-3 TRBD2
TGTGCCAGCAGTGGGGAGGCAGGGTGGTCCTATAATTCACCCCTCCACTTT CASSGEAGWSYNSPLHF TRBV2 . TRBJ1-6 .
TGTGCCAGCAGCTTTTGGGGGACTAGCGGGAGGGCAGGGGAGCAGTACTTC CASSFWGTSGRAGEQYF TRBV12-1 . TRBJ2-7 .
TGTGCCAGCAGCTTGGACCTCTGGCGAACCGGGGAGCTGTTTTTT CASSLDLWRTGELFF TRBV11-2 . TRBJ2-2 .
TGTGCCAGCAGCTTCCCCAAGGGCCTGAACACTGAAGCTTTCTTT CASSFPKGLNTEAFF TRBV7-9 . TRBJ1-1 .
TGTGCTAGTGGTTTGGCAGGGGGCCACACCGGGGAGCTGTTTTTT CASGLAGGHTGELFF TRBV12-5 . TRBJ2-2 TRBD1
TGCGCCAGCAGCTTTCGGACAGCGAGCTCCTACAATGAGCAGTTCTTC CASSFRTASSYNEQFF TRBV5-1 . TRBJ2-1 .
TGTGCCAGCTTCCCCCAAACAGCTATGAACACTGAAGCTTTCTTT CASFPQTAMNTEAFF TRBV6-6 . TRBJ1-1 .
TGTGCCAGCAAACGTGGGCCAGGGGTAGACTATGGCTACACCTTC CASKRGPGVDYGYTF TRBV6-1 . TRBJ1-2 .
TGTGCCAGCAGCCCCCGCAAGTATCCTGTCGATTATAGCAATCAGCCCCAGCATTTT CASSPRKYPVDYSNQPQHF TRBV7-9 once TRBJ1-5 .
TGTGCCAGCAGCTTTAGCAGGGGCAATCAGCCCCAGCATTTT CASSFSRGNQPQHF TRBV5-6 . TRBJ1-5 .
TGTGCCAGCAGCTTAGACGTCAGGGCCGAAGCTTTCTTT CASSLDVRAEAFF TRBV11-3 few TRBJ1-1 .
TGTGCCAGCGGAGATCCAGGGACCTCCTACGAGCAGTACTTC CASGDPGTSYEQYF TRBV6-5 few TRBJ2-7 .
TGCGCCAGCAGCTTGGTGGCCAGGGGCGCCTCCTATGGCTACACCTTC CASSLVARGASYGYTF TRBV5-1 once TRBJ1-2 .
TGTGCCAGCAGAGAACAGGCCGCTGAGCAGTTCTTC CASREQAAEQFF TRBV2 once TRBJ2-1 .
TGTGCCAGCTCCATCGGGGTCCGCGCAGATACGCAGTATTTT CASSIGVRADTQYF TRBV5-8 . TRBJ2-3 .
TGTGCCAGCAGTTTGGGCGGGGGCCCCACTGAAGCTTTCTTT CASSLGGGPTEAFF TRBV28 . TRBJ1-1 .